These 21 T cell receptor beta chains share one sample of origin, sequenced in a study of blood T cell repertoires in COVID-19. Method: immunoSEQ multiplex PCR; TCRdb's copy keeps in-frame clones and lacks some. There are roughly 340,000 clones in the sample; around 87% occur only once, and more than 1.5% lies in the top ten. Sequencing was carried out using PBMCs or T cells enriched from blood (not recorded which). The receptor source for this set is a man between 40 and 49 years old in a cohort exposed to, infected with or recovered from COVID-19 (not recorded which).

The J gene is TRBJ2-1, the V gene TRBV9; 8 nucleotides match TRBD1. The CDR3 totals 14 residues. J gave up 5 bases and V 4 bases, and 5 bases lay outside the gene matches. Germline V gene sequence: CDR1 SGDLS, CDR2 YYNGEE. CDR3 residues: CASSPGGADNEQFF. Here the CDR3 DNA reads TGTGCCAGCAGCCCAGGGGGCGCGGACAATGAGCAGTTCTTC.

CDR3 nucleotide sequence: TGTGCCAGCAGTGAATCCGTCCTAGCGGGGGCCTCCTACAATGAGCAGTTCTTC. Its translation is CASSESVLAGASYNEQFF. The chain uses TRBV2 and TRBJ2-1; TRBD2 matches 10 bases. This CDR3 spans 18 amino acids. Germline CDR1 SNHLY, CDR2 FYNNEI. Germline trimming cut 2 bases from V and 0 bases from J; bases unmatched to any gene: 7.

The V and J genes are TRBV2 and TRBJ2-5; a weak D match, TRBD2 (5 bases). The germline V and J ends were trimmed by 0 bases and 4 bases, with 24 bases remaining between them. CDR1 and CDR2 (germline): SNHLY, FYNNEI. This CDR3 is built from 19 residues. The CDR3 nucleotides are TGTGCCAGCAGTGAAGCCCCCGGGCTAGCACACTTAATAGGAGAGACCCAGTACTTC. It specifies CASSEAPGLAHLIGETQYF.

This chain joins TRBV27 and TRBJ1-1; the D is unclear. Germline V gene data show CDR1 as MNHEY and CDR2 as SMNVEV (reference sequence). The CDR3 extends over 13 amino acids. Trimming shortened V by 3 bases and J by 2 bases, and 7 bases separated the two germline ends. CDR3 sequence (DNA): TGTGCCAGCAGTTTCTGGAGAAACACTGAAGCTTTCTTT. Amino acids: CASSFWRNTEAFF.

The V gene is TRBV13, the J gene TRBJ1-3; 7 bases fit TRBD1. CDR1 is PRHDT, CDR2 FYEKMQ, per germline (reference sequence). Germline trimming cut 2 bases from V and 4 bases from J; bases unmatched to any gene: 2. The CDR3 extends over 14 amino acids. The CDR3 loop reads CASSLTGAGNTIYF. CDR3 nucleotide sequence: TGTGCCAGCAGCTTAACAGGGGCGGGAAACACCATATATTTT.

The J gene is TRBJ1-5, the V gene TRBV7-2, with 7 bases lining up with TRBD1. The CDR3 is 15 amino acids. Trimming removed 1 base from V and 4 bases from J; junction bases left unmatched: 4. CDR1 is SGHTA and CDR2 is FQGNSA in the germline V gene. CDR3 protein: CASSLVQGSNQPQHF. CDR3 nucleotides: TGTGCCAGCAGCTTAGTACAGGGGTCAAATCAGCCCCAGCATTTT.

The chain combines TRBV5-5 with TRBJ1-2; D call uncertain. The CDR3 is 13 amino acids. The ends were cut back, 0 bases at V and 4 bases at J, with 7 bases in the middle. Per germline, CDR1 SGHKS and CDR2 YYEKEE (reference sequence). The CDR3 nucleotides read TGTGCCAGCAGCTTGGAGACAACCTATGGCTACACCTTC. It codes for CASSLETTYGYTF. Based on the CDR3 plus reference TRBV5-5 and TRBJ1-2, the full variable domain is DAGVTQSPTHLIKTRGQQVTLRCSPISGHKSVSWYQQVLGQGPQFIFQYYEKEERGRGNFPDRFSARQFPNYSSELNVNALLLGDSALYLCASSLETTYGYTFGSGTRLTVV.

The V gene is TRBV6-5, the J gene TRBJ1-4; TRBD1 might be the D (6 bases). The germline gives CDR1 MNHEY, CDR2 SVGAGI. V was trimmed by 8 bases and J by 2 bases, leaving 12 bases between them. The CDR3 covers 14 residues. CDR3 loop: CASLGGDTNEKLFF. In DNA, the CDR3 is TGTGCCAGCCTAGGGGGGGACACTAATGAAAAACTGTTTTTT.

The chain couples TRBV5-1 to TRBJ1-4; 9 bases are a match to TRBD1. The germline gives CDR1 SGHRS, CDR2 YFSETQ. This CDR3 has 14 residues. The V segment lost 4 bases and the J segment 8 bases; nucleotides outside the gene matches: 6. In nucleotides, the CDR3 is TGCGCCAGCAGCCCTGACAGGGGGACAGAAAAACTGTTTTTT. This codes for CASSPDRGTEKLFF.

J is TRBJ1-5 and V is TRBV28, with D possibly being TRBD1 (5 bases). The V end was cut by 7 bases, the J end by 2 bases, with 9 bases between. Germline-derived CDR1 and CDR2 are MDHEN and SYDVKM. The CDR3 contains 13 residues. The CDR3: CASKEGRNQPQHF. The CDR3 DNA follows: TGTGCCAGCAAGGAGGGGCGCAATCAGCCCCAGCATTTT. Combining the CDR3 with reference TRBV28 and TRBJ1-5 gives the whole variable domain DVKVTQSSRYLVKRTGEKVFLECVQDMDHENMFWYRQDPGLGLRLIYFSYDVKMKEKGDIPEGYSVSREKKERFSLILESASTNQTSMYLCASKEGRNQPQHFGDGTRLSIL.

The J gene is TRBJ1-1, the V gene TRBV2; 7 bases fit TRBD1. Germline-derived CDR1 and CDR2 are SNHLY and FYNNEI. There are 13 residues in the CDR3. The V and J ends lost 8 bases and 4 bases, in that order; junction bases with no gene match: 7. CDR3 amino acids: CASGNRGGTEAFF. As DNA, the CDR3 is TGTGCCAGCGGAAACAGGGGTGGCACTGAAGCTTTCTTT.

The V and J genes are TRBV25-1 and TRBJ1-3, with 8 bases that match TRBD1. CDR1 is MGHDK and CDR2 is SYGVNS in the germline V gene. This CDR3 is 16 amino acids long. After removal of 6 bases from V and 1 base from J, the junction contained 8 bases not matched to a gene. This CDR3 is CASRPGQGISGNTIYF. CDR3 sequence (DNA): TGTGCCAGCAGACCAGGACAGGGAATTTCTGGAAACACCATATATTTT.

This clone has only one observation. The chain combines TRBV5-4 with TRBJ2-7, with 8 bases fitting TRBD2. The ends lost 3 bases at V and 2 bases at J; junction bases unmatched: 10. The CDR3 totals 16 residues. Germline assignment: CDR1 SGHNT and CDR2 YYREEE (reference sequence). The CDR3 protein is CASSWGLAGLPYEQYF. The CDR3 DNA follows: TGTGCCAGCAGCTGGGGGTTAGCGGGGCTTCCCTACGAGCAGTACTTC.

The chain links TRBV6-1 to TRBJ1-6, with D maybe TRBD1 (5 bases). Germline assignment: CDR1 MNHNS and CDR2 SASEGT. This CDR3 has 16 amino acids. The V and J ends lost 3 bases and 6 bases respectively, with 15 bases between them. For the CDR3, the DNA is TGTGCCAGCAGTGATTTCACGACAGTCACTAATTCACCCCTCCACTTT. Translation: CASSDFTTVTNSPLHF.

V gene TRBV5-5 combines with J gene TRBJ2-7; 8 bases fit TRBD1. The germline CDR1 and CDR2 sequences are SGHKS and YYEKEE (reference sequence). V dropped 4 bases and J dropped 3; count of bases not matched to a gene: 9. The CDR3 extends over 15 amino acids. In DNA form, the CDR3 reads TGTGCCAGCAGCCCAGGACAGGGAATAGGCTACGAGCAGTACTTC. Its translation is CASSPGQGIGYEQYF.

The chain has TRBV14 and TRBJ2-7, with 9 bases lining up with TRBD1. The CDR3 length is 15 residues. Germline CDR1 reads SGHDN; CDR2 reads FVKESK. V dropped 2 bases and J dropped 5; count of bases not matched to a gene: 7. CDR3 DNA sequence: TGTGCCAGCAGCCAACTGGGACAGGGAGTCGACGAGCAGTACTTC. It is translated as CASSQLGQGVDEQYF.

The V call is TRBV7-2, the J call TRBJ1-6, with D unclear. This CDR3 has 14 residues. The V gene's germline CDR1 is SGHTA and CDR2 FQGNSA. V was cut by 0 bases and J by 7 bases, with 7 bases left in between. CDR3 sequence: CASSLAQTNSPLHF. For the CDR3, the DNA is TGTGCCAGCAGCTTAGCACAGACCAATTCACCCCTCCACTTT.

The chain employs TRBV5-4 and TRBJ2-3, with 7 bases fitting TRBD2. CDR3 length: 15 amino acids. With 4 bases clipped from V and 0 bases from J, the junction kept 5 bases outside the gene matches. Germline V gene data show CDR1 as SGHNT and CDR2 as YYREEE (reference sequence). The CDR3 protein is CASSRPSGSTDTQYF. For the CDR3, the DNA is TGTGCCAGCAGCAGGCCTAGCGGAAGCACAGATACGCAGTATTTT.

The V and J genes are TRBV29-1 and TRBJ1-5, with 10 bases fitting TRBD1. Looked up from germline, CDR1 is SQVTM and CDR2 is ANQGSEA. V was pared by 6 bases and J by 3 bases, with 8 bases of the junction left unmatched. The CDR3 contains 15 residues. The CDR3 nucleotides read TGCAGCGTAATCCCGGGACAGGGGAACAATCAGCCCCAGCATTTT. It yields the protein CSVIPGQGNNQPQHF.

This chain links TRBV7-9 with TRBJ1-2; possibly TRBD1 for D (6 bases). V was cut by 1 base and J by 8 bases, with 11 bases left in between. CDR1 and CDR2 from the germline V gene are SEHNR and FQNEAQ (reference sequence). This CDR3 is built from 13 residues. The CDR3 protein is CASSLVTGSGYTF. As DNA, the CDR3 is TGTGCCAGCAGCTTAGTTACAGGGAGCGGCTACACCTTC.

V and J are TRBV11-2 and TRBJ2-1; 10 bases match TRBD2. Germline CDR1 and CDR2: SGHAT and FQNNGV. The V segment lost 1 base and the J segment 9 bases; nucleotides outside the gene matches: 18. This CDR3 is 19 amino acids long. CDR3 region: CASSLGARVGASGRGEQFF. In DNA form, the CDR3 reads TGTGCCAGCAGCTTAGGGGCAAGGGTAGGGGCTAGCGGGAGAGGTGAGCAGTTCTTC.